Listed below are T cell receptor beta chains from one sample, sequenced in a study of cytomegalovirus exposure and HLA in healthy donors. Clones were sequenced by immunoSEQ multiplex PCR, and TCRdb holds only the in-frame ones, with some missing. The repertoire holds 100,000 to 150,000 clones, with around 80% as singletons. The sample comprised PBMCs. The source of these receptors is a man aged 25-45 years in good health and CMV-seronegative. Each CDR3 is given with its conserved first and last residue. D genes are given only for firm matches. Not every row has a clone size; where given, it reads once, few, many or a size class.

V gene: TRBV4-1
clone size: -
J gene: TRBJ2-3
D gene: -
CDR3 DNA: TGCGCCAGCAGCCAAGATCTCGGGAGGGGGCGCCTAGATACGCAGTATTTT
CDR3 protein: CASSQDLGRGRLDTQYF

V gene: TRBV11-2
clone size: few
J gene: TRBJ2-7
D gene: TRBD2
CDR3 DNA: TGTGCCAGCAGCTCGGGGACTAGGTCCTACGAGCAGTACTTC
CDR3 protein: CASSSGTRSYEQYF

V gene: TRBV5-1
clone size: -
J gene: TRBJ1-2
D gene: -
CDR3 DNA: TGCGCCAGCAGCCCCAATACAGGGAGGGATGGCTACACCTTC
CDR3 protein: CASSPNTGRDGYTF

V gene: TRBV6-6
clone size: -
J gene: TRBJ1-5
D gene: -
CDR3 DNA: TGTGCCAGCAGTCAGGGCTCCAATCAGCCCCAGCATTTT
CDR3 protein: CASSQGSNQPQHF

V gene: TRBV7-3
clone size: -
J gene: TRBJ2-1
D gene: -
CDR3 DNA: TGTGCCAGCAGCGTTGACAGTTACAATGAGCAGTTCTTC
CDR3 protein: CASSVDSYNEQFF

V gene: TRBV2
clone size: -
J gene: TRBJ2-1
D gene: TRBD2
CDR3 DNA: TGTGCCAGCAGGGGGGGAGCGGGAGGTACCTACAATGAGCAGTTCTTC
CDR3 protein: CASRGGAGGTYNEQFF

V gene: TRBV14
clone size: -
J gene: TRBJ2-3
D gene: TRBD2
CDR3 DNA: TGTGCCAGCAGCCAACGAAGCGGGGGCACAGATACGCAGTATTTT
CDR3 protein: CASSQRSGGTDTQYF

V gene: TRBV19
clone size: -
J gene: TRBJ2-1
D gene: -
CDR3 DNA: TGTGCCAGTAGTCCCAGCCTAGGGCTAGCGTGGAATGAGCAGTTCTTC
CDR3 protein: CASSPSLGLAWNEQFF

V gene: TRBV4-3
clone size: -
J gene: TRBJ2-7
D gene: -
CDR3 DNA: TGCGCCAGCAGCCAAGTTATAGGGGTAATCTACGAGCAGTACTTC
CDR3 protein: CASSQVIGVIYEQYF

V gene: TRBV6-5
clone size: -
J gene: TRBJ2-3
D gene: TRBD2
CDR3 DNA: TGTGCCAGCAGTCGGACTAGCGGGACAGATACGCAGTATTTT
CDR3 protein: CASSRTSGTDTQYF

V gene: TRBV7-9
clone size: -
J gene: TRBJ2-7
D gene: -
CDR3 DNA: TGTGCCAGCAGCTCCCGGGTGGCGTCCAAGAGCTCCTACGAGCAGTACTTC
CDR3 protein: CASSSRVASKSSYEQYF

V gene: TRBV7-2
clone size: -
J gene: TRBJ2-7
D gene: TRBD1
CDR3 DNA: TGTGCCAGCAGCCTCGGGACAGGGCCTTCCTACGAGCAGTACTTC
CDR3 protein: CASSLGTGPSYEQYF

V gene: TRBV9
clone size: -
J gene: TRBJ1-2
D gene: TRBD1
CDR3 DNA: TGTGCCAGCAGCGAATCGGACAGGTGGAACTATGGCTACACCTTC
CDR3 protein: CASSESDRWNYGYTF

V gene: TRBV2
clone size: -
J gene: TRBJ1-5
D gene: TRBD1
CDR3 DNA: TGTGCCAGTCGCGGACAGGGAAGCAATCAGCCCCAGCATTTT
CDR3 protein: CASRGQGSNQPQHF

V gene: TRBV5-4
clone size: -
J gene: TRBJ2-3
D gene: TRBD1
CDR3 DNA: TGTGCCAGCAGCGGAGGGACAGGGGGTACAGATACGCAGTATTTT
CDR3 protein: CASSGGTGGTDTQYF

V gene: TRBV21-1
clone size: -
J gene: TRBJ1-3
D gene: -
CDR3 DNA: TGTGCCAGCAGCGTCCGACGGGGAAAGGTTGGGAGTTGTAGGAACACCATATATTTT
CDR3 protein: CASSVRRGKVGSCRNTIYF

V gene: TRBV7-6
clone size: -
J gene: TRBJ2-2
D gene: -
CDR3 DNA: TGTGCCAGCAGCTCTATAGCCGGCGGGGAGCTGTTTTTT
CDR3 protein: CASSSIAGGELFF

V gene: TRBV5-1
clone size: -
J gene: TRBJ2-4
D gene: -
CDR3 DNA: TGCGCCAGCAGCTTTGTGGGTGAGGGCAAAAACATTCAGTACTTC
CDR3 protein: CASSFVGEGKNIQYF

V gene: TRBV28
clone size: -
J gene: TRBJ2-1
D gene: -
CDR3 DNA: TGTGCCAGCATCCGACAACCCCGGGGTGAGCAGTTCTTC
CDR3 protein: CASIRQPRGEQFF

V gene: TRBV4-2
clone size: -
J gene: TRBJ2-7
D gene: -
CDR3 DNA: TGTGCCAGCAGCCAAGCGTCGGACAGATCCTACGAGCAGTACTTC
CDR3 protein: CASSQASDRSYEQYF

V gene: TRBV7-9
clone size: -
J gene: TRBJ2-1
D gene: -
CDR3 DNA: TGTGCCAGCAGCTTAGCACGGACAGAGCAGTTCTTC
CDR3 protein: CASSLARTEQFF

V gene: TRBV2
clone size: few
J gene: TRBJ1-3
D gene: -
CDR3 DNA: TGTGCCAGCAGTGAGGGCAGGAGGGGAAACACCATATATTTT
CDR3 protein: CASSEGRRGNTIYF